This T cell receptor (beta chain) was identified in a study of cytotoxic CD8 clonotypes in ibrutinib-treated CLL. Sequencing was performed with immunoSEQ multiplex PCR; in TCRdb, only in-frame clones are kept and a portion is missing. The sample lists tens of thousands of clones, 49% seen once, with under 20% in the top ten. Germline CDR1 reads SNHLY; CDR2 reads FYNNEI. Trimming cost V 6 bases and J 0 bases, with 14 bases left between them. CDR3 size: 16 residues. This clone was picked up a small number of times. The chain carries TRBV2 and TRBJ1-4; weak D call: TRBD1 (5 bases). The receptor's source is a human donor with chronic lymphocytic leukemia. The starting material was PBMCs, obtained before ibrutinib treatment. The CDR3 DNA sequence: TGTGCCAGCAGGTTTGGGGGGTTGACAACTAATGAAAAACTGTTTTTT. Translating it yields CASRFGGLTTNEKLFF. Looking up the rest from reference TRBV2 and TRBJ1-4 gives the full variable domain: EPEVTQTPSHQVTQMGQEVILRCVPISNHLYFYWYRQILGQKVEFLVSFYNNEISEKSEIFDDQFSVERPDGSNFTLKIRSTKLEDSAMYFCASRFGGLTTNEKLFFGSGTQLSVL.